This TCR beta chain was obtained from a study of shared clonotypes between healthy human individuals. Germline V lookup: CDR1 MNHEY, CDR2 SVGAGI. The CDR3 runs 13 residues. V shed 6 bases, J shed 7 bases, and the junction held 7 bases outside the gene matches. Assay: immunoSEQ multiplex PCR; the TCRdb copy retains only in-frame clones and omits some. Here the sample spans roughly 2.4 million clones, under 97% being singletons. This clonotype was obtained from a man aged 18 to 30 in good health. This chain joins TRBV6-5 and TRBJ2-5; the match to TRBD1 covers 8 bases. Sequenced: naive CD4+ T cells sorted from blood. Indicated subset: CD45RA+ positively selected. CDR3 bases: TGTGCCAGCAGGCGTGGACAGGGAGGGACCCAGTACTTC. Its protein is CASRRGQGGTQYF.